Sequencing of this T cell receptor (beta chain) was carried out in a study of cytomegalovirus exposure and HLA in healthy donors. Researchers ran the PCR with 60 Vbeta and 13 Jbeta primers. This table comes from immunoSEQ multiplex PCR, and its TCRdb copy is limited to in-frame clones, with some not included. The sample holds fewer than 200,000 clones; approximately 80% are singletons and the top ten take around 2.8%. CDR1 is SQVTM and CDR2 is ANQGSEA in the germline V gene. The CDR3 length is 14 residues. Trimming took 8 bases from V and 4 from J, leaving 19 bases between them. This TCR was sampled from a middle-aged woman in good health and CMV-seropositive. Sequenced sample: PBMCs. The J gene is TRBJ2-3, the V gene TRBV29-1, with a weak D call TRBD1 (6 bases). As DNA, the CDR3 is TGCAGCCTTAACTTGGGGGCGGGCGCAGATACGCAGTATTTT. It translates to CSLNLGAGADTQYF.